This T cell receptor (beta chain) was sequenced in a study of cytomegalovirus exposure and HLA in healthy donors. Researchers ran the PCR with 60 Vbeta and 13 Jbeta primers. TCRdb keeps only in-frame clones here, not all; method: immunoSEQ multiplex PCR. Of about 190,000 clones detected, about 70% appear once; the ten largest clones hold 1.8%. The material sequenced was PBMCs. The receptor's source is a woman in her 30s in good health and CMV-seronegative.

CDR3 protein: CASSPGFTDTQYF. CDR3 in DNA: TGTGCCAGCAGCCCGGGATTCACAGATACGCAGTATTTT. The rearrangement links TRBV11-2 to TRBJ2-3, with D perhaps matching TRBD2 (5 bases). This CDR3 is 13 amino acids long. Deletions cut 5 bases from V and 2 bases from J, with 8 bases between. CDR1 SGHAT and CDR2 FQNNGV come from the germline V gene.